Listed below are T cell receptor beta chains from one sample, sequenced in a study of T cell responses to AZD1222 COVID-19 vaccine. Profiled with immunoSEQ multiplex PCR; TCRdb holds only in-frame clones, not every one. The table has roughly 100,000 clones, about 88% seen once. Material: peripheral blood, obtained on day 0 of AZD1222 vaccination. The receptors were gathered from an adult in good health. CDR3s include the opening cysteine and the closing phenylalanine or tryptophan. The order of the fields is D gene, clone size, CDR3 length, V gene, J gene, CDR3 DNA, CDR3 protein. The D gene is left open where the match is weak. Expanded clones get a size class; other rows say once, few or many, or leave the size out.

NA	NA	13	TRBV3-1/TRBV3-2	TRBJ1-4	TGTGCCAGCAGCCAAGGATACGGCGAAAAACTGTTTTTT	CASSQGYGEKLFF
NA	NA	15	TRBV7-8	TRBJ1-2	TGTGCCAGCAGCTTAGAGGGGGGAGCTAACTATGGCTACACCTTC	CASSLEGGANYGYTF
NA	NA	19	TRBV5-7	TRBJ2-5	TGTGCCAGCAGCAGACCGGAGGGGTGGAGGACAGTGTACCAAGAGACCCAGTACTTC	CASSRPEGWRTVYQETQYF
TRBD1	NA	14	TRBV7-8	TRBJ2-2	TGTGCCAGCAGCGGGGACAGTTGGACCGGGGAGCTGTTTTTT	CASSGDSWTGELFF
NA	NA	14	TRBV7-3	TRBJ1-2	TGTGCCAGCAGCCCCCAGTGGGACATTAAATCGATCACCTTC	CASSPQWDIKSITF
NA	NA	15	TRBV30	TRBJ2-3	TGTGCCTGGAGTGTCCTAGCGACTAGCACAGATACGCAGTATTTT	CAWSVLATSTDTQYF
NA	NA	15	TRBV5-8	TRBJ1-1	TGTGCCAGCAGCAAAAGTTTGGGAACGAACACTGAAGCTTTCTTT	CASSKSLGTNTEAFF
TRBD2	NA	17	TRBV3-1/TRBV3-2	TRBJ2-1	TGTGCCAGCAGCCAAGAAGTATGGCTAGCGGGAGGGAATGAGCAGTTCTTC	CASSQEVWLAGGNEQFF
NA	once	16	TRBV11-3	TRBJ2-2	TGTGCCAGCAGCTTAGATTTGAGCGGGAACACCGGGGAGCTGTTTTTT	CASSLDLSGNTGELFF
NA	NA	13	TRBV16	TRBJ2-3	TGTGCCAGCAGCCAGGGGCGGACAGATACGCAGTATTTT	CASSQGRTDTQYF
NA	NA	16	TRBV6-5	TRBJ1-1	TGTGCCAGCAGTTCCCGGGCCTCGATAGGGATAAATGAAGCTTTCTTT	CASSSRASIGINEAFF
NA	few	13	TRBV7-2	TRBJ2-7	TGTGCCAGCAGCTCTGAGGGTTCCTACGAGCAGTACTTC	CASSSEGSYEQYF
NA	NA	14	TRBV6-2/TRBV6-3	TRBJ2-1	TGTGCCAGCAGTTCCGGGCCCTCCTACAATGGGCAGTTCTTC	CASSSGPSYNGQFF
NA	once	15	TRBV6-5	TRBJ1-1	TGTGCCAGCAGTTACTTGGGGAGGGCCGGCACTGAAGCTTTCTTT	CASSYLGRAGTEAFF
NA	few	13	TRBV27	TRBJ2-3	TGTGCCAGTGGTCGGGGAATAACAGATACGCAGTATTTT	CASGRGITDTQYF
NA	NA	14	TRBV19	TRBJ1-3	TGTGCCAGTAGGGACAGAGCCTCTGGAAACACCATATATTTT	CASRDRASGNTIYF
TRBD1	NA	13	TRBV19	TRBJ1-6	TGTGCCACTCGGGGACAGAGCAATTCACCCCTCCACTTT	CATRGQSNSPLHF
TRBD1	NA	15	TRBV4-2	TRBJ2-7	TGTGCCAGCAGCCCAGGACAGGGCAGCTCCTACGAGCAGTACTTC	CASSPGQGSSYEQYF
TRBD1	NA	14	TRBV30	TRBJ1-6	TGTGCCTGGAGTCGACAGGGCTACAATTCACCCCTCCACTTT	CAWSRQGYNSPLHF
NA	NA	17	TRBV6-1	TRBJ1-6	TGTGCCAGCAGTGAATGGGGGGTGGGGGCTTGGAATTCACCCCTCCACTTT	CASSEWGVGAWNSPLHF
NA	few	15	TRBV27	TRBJ2-5	TGTGCCAGCAGTTTAGTTGGGGGTGTCATGAAGACCCAGTACTTC	CASSLVGGVMKTQYF
NA	NA	13	TRBV6-2/TRBV6-3	TRBJ1-6	TGTGCCAGCAGCACCTCTCTAAGGGGTACCCTCCACTTT	CASSTSLRGTLHF
TRBD2	NA	16	TRBV7-3	TRBJ2-6	TGTGCCAGCAGCTTAAGCGGGGGAGCTGGGGCCAACGTCCTGACTTTC	CASSLSGGAGANVLTF
NA	NA	19	TRBV4-3	TRBJ1-5	TGCGCCAGCAGCCCAAGAAAGGCCCCTAAGATGGATAGCAATCAGCCCCAGCATTTT	CASSPRKAPKMDSNQPQHF
NA	NA	15	TRBV5-1	TRBJ2-2	TGCGCCAGCAGCTTTTCGCCAGGAGCCACCGGGGAGCTGTTTTTT	CASSFSPGATGELFF
TRBD1	NA	15	TRBV28	TRBJ1-6	TGTGCCAGCAGTCGAACGGACAGGGGAAGTTCACCCCTCCACTTT	CASSRTDRGSSPLHF
TRBD2	NA	19	TRBV5-1	TRBJ2-6	TGCGCCAGCAGCTTGGATGGACTAGCGGCAAGCTCTGGGGCCAACGTCCTGACTTTC	CASSLDGLAASSGANVLTF
NA	few	11	TRBV12-3/TRBV12-4	TRBJ2-5	TGTGCCAGCAGTTTTGGAGGGACCCAGTACTTC	CASSFGGTQYF
TRBD1	NA	18	TRBV28	TRBJ1-2	TGTGCCAGCAGTTTACCGGGACAGGGGGGGATTCCTTCAGGAGGCTACACCTTC	CASSLPGQGGIPSGGYTF
TRBD1	NA	15	TRBV6-2/TRBV6-3	TRBJ1-1	TGTGCCAGCAGTACGAGACAGGGGTTGGGGCCTGAAGCTTTCTTT	CASSTRQGLGPEAFF
TRBD2	NA	16	TRBV18	TRBJ2-1	TGTGCCAGCTCACCACCATTAGCGGGGGGGCCGAATGAGCAGTTCTTC	CASSPPLAGGPNEQFF
NA	NA	15	TRBV6-5	TRBJ1-1	TGTGCCAGCAGCCCACCCGGCAGGGCAAAGGCTGAAGCTTTCTTT	CASSPPGRAKAEAFF
NA	NA	11	TRBV27	TRBJ2-7	TGTGCCAGCAGTCTCGATTACGAGCAGTACTTC	CASSLDYEQYF
NA	NA	15	TRBV4-2	TRBJ2-2	TGTGCCAGCAGCCTTGCCGGGACCACCGGCGGGGAGCTGTTTTTT	CASSLAGTTGGELFF
NA	NA	12	TRBV2	TRBJ1-1	TGTGCCAGCAGTCGAGCAGAGCTACAAGCTTTCTTT	CASSRAELQAFF
TRBD1	NA	15	TRBV3-1/TRBV3-2	TRBJ1-6	TGTGCCAGCAGCTTGGGACAGCGTAATAATTCACCCCTCCACTTT	CASSLGQRNNSPLHF
NA	NA	15	TRBV9	TRBJ1-1	TGTGCCAGCAGCGAGGGGGACGGCCTGAACACTGAAGCTTTCTTT	CASSEGDGLNTEAFF
NA	NA	13	TRBV7-8	TRBJ1-6	TGTGCCAGCAGCTCCCAAGCCAATTCACCCCTCCACTTT	CASSSQANSPLHF
NA	NA	19	TRBV15	TRBJ2-3	TGTGCCACCAGCAGTCAGATTCCCTTTGGAGCCGGGACCGCAGATACGCAGTATTTT	CATSSQIPFGAGTADTQYF
NA	NA	15	TRBV5-1	TRBJ2-3	TGCGCCAGCAGCTTGGAGTCAGGGGCGAAAGATACGCAGTATTTT	CASSLESGAKDTQYF
NA	NA	15	TRBV5-1	TRBJ2-3	TGCGCCAGCAGCGGGTTCCGGGCTAGCACAGATACGCAGTATTTT	CASSGFRASTDTQYF